This section outlines one TCR beta chain sequence together with its context. The sample originates from a study of blood T cell repertoires in COVID-19. About the study: The United States, Italy and Spain provided the acute and convalescent COVID-19 samples. PBMCs, B-cell-depleted T cells, or T cells were the source of the cDNA or gDNA that made up the material.

As originally analysed: Estimation of nucleated cell counts relied on the amplification of reference gene primers. Clones were read by immunoSEQ multiplex PCR, and TCRdb kept only the in-frame ones, dropping some. Clone size and the V and J calls come from that table; the DNA yielded D and trimming. The sample has under 250,000 clones; around 90% are singletons. In germline, CDR1 is SGHTA, CDR2 FQGNSA. Trimming took 4 bases from V and 4 from J; bases not matched to a gene: 6. The CDR3 consists of 15 residues. The specimen was peripheral blood. The V call is TRBV7-2, the J call TRBJ2-7, with 11 bases identical to TRBD2. This receptor was taken from a man younger than 35 with active or convalescent COVID-19. The CDR3 DNA follows: TGTGCCAGCAGCTCACTAGCGGGAGTTCGTTACGAGCAGTACTTC. Amino acid sequence: CASSSLAGVRYEQYF.